This TCR beta chain was captured in a study of blood T cell repertoires in COVID-19. In the study overall: Acute-phase and convalescent COVID-19 samples originated in the United States, Italy and Spain.

The CDR3 loop spans 13 amino acids. Trimming took off 2 bases at V and 6 bases at J, with 11 bases between the two ends. Germline-derived CDR1 and CDR2 are SGHNT and YYREEE (reference sequence). The protocol was immunoSEQ multiplex PCR, while the TCRdb copy is restricted to in-frame clones and leaves out a portion. The table has 200,000 or so clones, 84% seen once. Sequencing was performed on peripheral blood. This chain joins TRBV5-4 and TRBJ1-1; possibly TRBD1 for D (5 bases). The origin of this receptor is a woman in her 70s with active or convalescent COVID-19. CDR3 sequence reads: CASSLAGGAEAFF. The CDR3 DNA is TGTGCCAGCAGCTTAGCAGGAGGGGCTGAAGCTTTCTTT.